This T cell receptor (beta chain) came from a study of CD4 T cells in relation to SARS-CoV-2 and coronaviruses (dated by TCRdb to the early 2020s). About the full investigation: In the ViraFEST assay, PBMCs were cultured with antigen for under 12 days, after which TCR beta CDR3s were sequenced to identify antigen-specific clonal expansions. An HIV-1 Nef peptide pool or a no-peptide culture served as the negative reference condition. Shared crossreactive spike epitopes were mapped to their HLA restriction using patient-derived lymphoblastoid cell lines. At the level of individual TCR clonotypes, the study measured memory CD4+ T cell crossreactivity between SARS-CoV-2 spike protein and common cold coronavirus spike proteins. The Adaptive Biotechnologies TCR-sequencing kit was used for samples from a few pre-COVID donors and for the naive versus memory experiments, whereas the other data were Illumina-based. A different TCR-beta assay, based on Illumina, was used to sequence expansion assays from other donors in the study. Results and caveats for the whole study, not just this receptor: No donor contributed both pre-pandemic and post-infection samples, which limited tracing the source of pre-existing responses. Approximately 61% of donors had memory CD4+ clonotypes that crossrecognized SARS-CoV-2 and at least one common cold coronavirus spike. The study was constrained by small numbers of patients and of tested TCRs. Compared with monoreactive clones, crossreactive clones had significantly weaker SARS-CoV-2-driven expansion, a result consistent with antigenic imprinting. Because the crossreactivity analysis focused on spike protein, crossreactivity against other viral proteins was not assessed.

The library relied on the immunoSEQ multiplex PCR assay. For the original study's pipeline: Preprocessing removed nonproductive sequences and CDR3s not starting with C, not ending with F or W, or shorter than 7 amino acids. The MANAFEST web app was used to call antigen-specific clonotypes on the basis of expansion compared with the reference and with other culture wells. A clone was considered positive if the clone showed significant expansion compared with the reference culture in 2 of 3 replicate wells at an FDR below 0.05. A further requirement for positive clones was significant expansion compared with all other tandem wells, along with an odds ratio above 5. After three terminal residues were trimmed from each end, CDR3 homology was quantified as pairwise Levenshtein distance using the stringdist R package. Imported from immuneACCESS, the table was reduced by TCRdb to in-frame sequences with V and J called. These copies leave out some clones; in studies compared against another copy, an unresolved V gene accounts for under half, and the cause of the remainder is not known. Clonal size and the V and J genes are those of that table, whereas D and trimming came from the DNA. This sample lists tens of thousands of clones; more than 60% were detected once. The top ten clonotypes cover less than 20% of the sample.

Points on this clone: This receptor's antigen is unknown. No much larger clone is present one base from it, and per-base qualities are unavailable.

CD4+ T cells from unexposed donors were collected before the COVID-19 pandemic (2011-2018). The EasySep CD4+ T cell isolation kit was used to isolate CD4+ T cells once the cultures had run for under 11 days. Unexposed donor CD4+ T cells were tested for reactivity to SARS-CoV-2 S and N and four common cold coronavirus spike pools, as cell number allowed. About 1.9 million PBMCs per well were cultured in IMDM with around 4.8% human AB serum and 7.5 to 10 IU/ml IL-2. Half of the culture medium was replaced with fresh IL-2-containing medium on days 3 and 7. Triplicate replicate wells were generally used for each peptide culture condition. The leukapheresis product used for the unexposed donors was purchased from a commercial source. PBMCs were isolated from leukapheresis product or whole blood by Ficoll-Paque PLUS gradient centrifugation. PBMCs were either cryopreserved at -140 degrees C or used fresh in the expansion assay. The QIAamp Micro DNA Kit was used to extract genomic DNA from the CD4+ T cells.

This clonotype was sampled from a human donor in good health. The sample comprised CD4+ T cells from PBMCs, cultured in vitro.

The DNA is TGTGCCAGCACCCCGGGTCGGGACAATGAGCAGTTCTTC. Its protein is CASTPGRDNEQFF. The chain uses TRBV2 and TRBJ2-1, with no reliable assignment of the D segment. Its CDR3 holds 13 amino acids, cysteine through phenylalanine. Only the CDR3 DNA is retained, 39 bases long and in frame from the first base. The germline V gene sets CDR1 to SNHLY and CDR2 to FYNNEI. V is reduced by 7 bases and J by 5 bases, leaving a spacing of 12 bases between them.